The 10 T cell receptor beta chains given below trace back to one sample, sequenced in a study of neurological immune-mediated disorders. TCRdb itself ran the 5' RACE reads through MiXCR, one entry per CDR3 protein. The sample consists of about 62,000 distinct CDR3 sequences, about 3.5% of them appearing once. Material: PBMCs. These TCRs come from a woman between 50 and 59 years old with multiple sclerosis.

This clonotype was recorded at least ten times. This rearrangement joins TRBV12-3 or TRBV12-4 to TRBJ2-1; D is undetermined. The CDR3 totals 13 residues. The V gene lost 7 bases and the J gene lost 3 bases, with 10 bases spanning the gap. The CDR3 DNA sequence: TGTGCCAGCACCTTGGACCTCTACAATGAGCAGTTCTTC. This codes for CASTLDLYNEQFF.

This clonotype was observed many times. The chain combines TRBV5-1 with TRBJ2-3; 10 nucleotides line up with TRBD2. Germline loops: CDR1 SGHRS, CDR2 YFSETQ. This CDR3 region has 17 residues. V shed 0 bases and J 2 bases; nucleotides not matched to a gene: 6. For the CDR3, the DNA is TGCGCCAGCAGCTTGGAGCCTAGCGGGAGCCTCACAGATACGCAGTATTTT. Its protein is CASSLEPSGSLTDTQYF. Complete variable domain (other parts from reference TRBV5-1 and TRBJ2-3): KAGVTQTPRYLIKTRGQQVTLSCSPISGHRSVSWYQQTPGQGLQFLFEYFSETQRNKGNFPGRFSGRQFSNSRSEMNVSTLELGDSALYLCASSLEPSGSLTDTQYFGPGTRLTVL.

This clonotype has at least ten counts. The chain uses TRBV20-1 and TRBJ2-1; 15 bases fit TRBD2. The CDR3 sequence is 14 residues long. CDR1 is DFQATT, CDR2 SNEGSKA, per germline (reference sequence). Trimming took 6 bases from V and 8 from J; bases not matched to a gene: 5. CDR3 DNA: TGCAGTGCCAAGGGACTAGCGGGAGGCGATGAGCAGTTCTTC. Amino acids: CSAKGLAGGDEQFF.

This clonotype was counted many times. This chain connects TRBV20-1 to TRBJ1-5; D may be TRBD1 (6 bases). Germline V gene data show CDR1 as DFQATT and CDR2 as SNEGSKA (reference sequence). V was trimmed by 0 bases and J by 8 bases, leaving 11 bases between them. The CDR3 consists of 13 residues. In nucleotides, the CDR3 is TGCAGTGCTAGAGATTTCCCAGGGGAGCCCCAGCATTTT. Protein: CSARDFPGEPQHF.

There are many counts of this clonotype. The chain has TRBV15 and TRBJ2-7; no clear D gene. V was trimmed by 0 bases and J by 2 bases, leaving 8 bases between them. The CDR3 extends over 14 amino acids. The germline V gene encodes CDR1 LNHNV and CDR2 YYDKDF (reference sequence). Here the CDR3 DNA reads TGTGCCACCAGCAGAGAGCCTTTAGCCTACGAGCAGTACTTC. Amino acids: CATSREPLAYEQYF.

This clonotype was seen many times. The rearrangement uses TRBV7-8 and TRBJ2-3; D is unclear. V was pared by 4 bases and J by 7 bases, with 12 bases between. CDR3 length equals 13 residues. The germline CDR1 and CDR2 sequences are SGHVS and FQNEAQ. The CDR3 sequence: CASSSGPSNTQYF. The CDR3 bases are TGTGCCAGCAGCTCTGGACCTTCCAATACGCAGTATTTT.

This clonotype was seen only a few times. The CDR3 region has the DNA TGTGCCAGCAGCTTACAGCTTGCCCTGGGTGCGAACACTGAAGCTTTCTTT. Its translation is CASSLQLALGANTEAFF. This rearrangement joins TRBV5-6 to TRBJ1-1; D is unresolved. V shed 2 bases and J shed 1 base, with 18 bases lying between them. The germline CDR1 and CDR2 sequences are SGHDT and YYEEEE. CDR3 length equals 17 residues.

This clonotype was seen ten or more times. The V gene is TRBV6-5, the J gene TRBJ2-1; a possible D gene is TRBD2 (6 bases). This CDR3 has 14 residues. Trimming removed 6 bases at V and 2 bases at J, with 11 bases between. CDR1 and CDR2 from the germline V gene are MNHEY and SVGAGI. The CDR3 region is CASRQRAAYNEQFF. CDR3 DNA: TGTGCCAGCAGACAGCGGGCCGCCTACAATGAGCAGTTCTTC.

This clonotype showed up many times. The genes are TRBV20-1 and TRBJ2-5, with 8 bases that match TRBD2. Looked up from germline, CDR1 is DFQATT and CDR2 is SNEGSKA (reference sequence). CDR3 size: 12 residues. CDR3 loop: CSGQAGAETQYF. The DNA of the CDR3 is TGCAGCGGACAAGCGGGAGCTGAGACCCAGTACTTC.

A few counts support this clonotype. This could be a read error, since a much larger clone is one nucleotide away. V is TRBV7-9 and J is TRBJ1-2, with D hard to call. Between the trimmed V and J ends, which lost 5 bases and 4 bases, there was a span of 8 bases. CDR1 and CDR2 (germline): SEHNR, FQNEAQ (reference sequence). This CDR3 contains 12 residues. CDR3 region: CASSTDGYGYTF. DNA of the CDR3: TGTGCCAGCAGCACCGACGGCTATGGCTACACCTTC.